The T cell receptor (beta chain) under discussion was sequenced for a study of T cells in Graves' hyperthyroidism and ophthalmopathy. Regarding the study as a whole: Most clonotypes that expanded in the thyroid above 0.001 also showed up in blood.

CDR1 is LGHDT, CDR2 YNNKEL, per germline (reference sequence). The V segment lost 2 bases and the J segment 5 bases; nucleotides outside the gene matches: 5. The CDR3 is 17 residues long. RNA transcripts served as the template for amplifying TCR beta CDR3 regions. The HTBI primer set was used in a first-round RT-PCR of the TCR CDR3. MiXCR was run by TCRdb on the multiplex PCR reads, yielding one entry per CDR3 protein. The table has hundreds of thousands of distinct CDR3 sequences, just under 25% seen once; the top ten hold 73%. Notes on this clonotype: Its specificity is not known.

Patients aged 18 to 65 had newly diagnosed hyperthyroidism of under 2 months' duration. Based on clinical symptoms, serum thyroxine and TRAb, thyroid ultrasound and orbital computed tomography, diagnoses were reached. The sequence was collected from a man between 45 and 60 years old with Graves' hyperthyroidism. The chain carries TRBV3-1 and TRBJ2-1; TRBD2 aligns across 14 bases. Material for sequencing was blood. As DNA, the CDR3 is TGTGCCAGCAGCCAACGACTAGCGGGGGGGCGTAACAATGAGCAGTTCTTC. It encodes CASSQRLAGGRNNEQFF.